This T cell receptor (beta chain) was recorded in a study of T cell responses to AZD1222 COVID-19 vaccine. As to this clone: The antigen is unknown.

Germline lookup yields CDR1 SNHLY and CDR2 FYNNEI. With 6 bases clipped from V and 6 bases from J, the junction kept 7 bases outside the gene matches. This CDR3 spans 14 amino acids. Study findings and constraints: Rises in breadth and depth of Spike-specific TCRs came after two AZD1222 doses.

Repertoires were generated with immunoSEQ multiplex PCR, while TCRdb's copy carries only in-frame clones and drops some. The sample holds about 140,000 clones, just under 95% seen once. Here the sequenced sample was peripheral blood, taken on day 0 of AZD1222 vaccination. The chain employs TRBV2 and TRBJ2-2; 7 nucleotides line up with TRBD1. The TCR originated in an adult in good health. CDR3 sequence reads: CASRTGYRSGELFF. DNA of the CDR3: TGTGCCAGCAGGACAGGGTATCGATCCGGGGAGCTGTTTTTT.